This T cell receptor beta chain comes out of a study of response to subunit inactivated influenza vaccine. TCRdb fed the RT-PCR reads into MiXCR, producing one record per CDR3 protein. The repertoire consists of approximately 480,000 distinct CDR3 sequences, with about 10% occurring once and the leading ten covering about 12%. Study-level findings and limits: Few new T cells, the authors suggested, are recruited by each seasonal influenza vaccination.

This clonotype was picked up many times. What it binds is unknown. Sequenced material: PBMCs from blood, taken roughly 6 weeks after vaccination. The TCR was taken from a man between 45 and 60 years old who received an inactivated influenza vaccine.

DNA for the CDR3: TGTGCCAGCAGCTACGGACGGTCCTACAATGAGCAGTTCTTC. This gives the protein CASSYGRSYNEQFF. This chain links TRBV14 with TRBJ2-1, with D uncertain. V was cut by 5 bases and J by 1 base, with 9 bases left in between. This CDR3 has 14 residues. Germline CDR1 reads SGHDN; CDR2 reads FVKESK.